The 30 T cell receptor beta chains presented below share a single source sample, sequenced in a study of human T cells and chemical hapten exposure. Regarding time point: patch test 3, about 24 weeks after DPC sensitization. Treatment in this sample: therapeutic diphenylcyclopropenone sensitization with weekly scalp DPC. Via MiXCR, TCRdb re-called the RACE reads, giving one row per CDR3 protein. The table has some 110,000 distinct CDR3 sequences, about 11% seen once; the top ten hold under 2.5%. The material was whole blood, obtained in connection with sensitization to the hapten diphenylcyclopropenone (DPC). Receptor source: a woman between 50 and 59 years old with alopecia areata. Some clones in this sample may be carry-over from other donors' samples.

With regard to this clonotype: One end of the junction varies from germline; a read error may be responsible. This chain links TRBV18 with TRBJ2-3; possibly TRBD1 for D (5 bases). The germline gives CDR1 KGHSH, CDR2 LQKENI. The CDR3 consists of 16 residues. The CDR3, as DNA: TGTGCCAGCTCACCAAACGTAGGGGTCAGCACATATACGCAGTATTTT. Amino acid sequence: CASSPNVGVSTYTQYF.

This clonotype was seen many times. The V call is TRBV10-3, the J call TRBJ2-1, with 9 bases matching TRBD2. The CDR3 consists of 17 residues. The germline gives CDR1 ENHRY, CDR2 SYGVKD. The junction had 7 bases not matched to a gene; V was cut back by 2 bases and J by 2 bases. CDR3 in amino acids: CAISEARLAATYNEQFF. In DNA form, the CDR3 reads TGTGCCATCAGTGAGGCCCGACTAGCGGCAACCTACAATGAGCAGTTCTTC.

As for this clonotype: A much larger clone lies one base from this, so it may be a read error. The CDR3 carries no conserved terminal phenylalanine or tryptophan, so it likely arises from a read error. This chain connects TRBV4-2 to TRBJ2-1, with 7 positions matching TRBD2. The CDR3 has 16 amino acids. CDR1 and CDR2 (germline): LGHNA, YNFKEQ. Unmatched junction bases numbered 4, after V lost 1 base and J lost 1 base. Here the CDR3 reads CASSQGPSGSYNEQFL. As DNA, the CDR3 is TGTGCCAGCAGCCAAGGGCCTAGCGGATCCTACAATGAGCAGTTCTTA.

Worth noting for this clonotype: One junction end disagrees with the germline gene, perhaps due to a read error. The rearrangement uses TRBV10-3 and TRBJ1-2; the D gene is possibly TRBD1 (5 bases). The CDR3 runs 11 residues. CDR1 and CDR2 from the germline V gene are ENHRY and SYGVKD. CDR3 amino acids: CAISGPPGTSF. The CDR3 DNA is TGTGCCATCAGTGGGCCTCCGGGGACCTCCTTC.

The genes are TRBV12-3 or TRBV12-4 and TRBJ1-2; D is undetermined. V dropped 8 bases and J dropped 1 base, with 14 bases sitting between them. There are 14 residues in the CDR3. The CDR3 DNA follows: TGTGCCAGCTCCCGGATAGGGCTTAACTATGGCTACACCTTC. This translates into CASSRIGLNYGYTF.

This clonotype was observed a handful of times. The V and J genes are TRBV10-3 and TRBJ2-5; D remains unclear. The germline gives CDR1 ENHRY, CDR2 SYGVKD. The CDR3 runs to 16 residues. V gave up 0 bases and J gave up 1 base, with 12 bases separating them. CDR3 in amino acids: CAISESISRVQETQYF. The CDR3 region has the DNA TGTGCCATCAGTGAGTCGATTAGTCGGGTCCAAGAGACCCAGTACTTC.

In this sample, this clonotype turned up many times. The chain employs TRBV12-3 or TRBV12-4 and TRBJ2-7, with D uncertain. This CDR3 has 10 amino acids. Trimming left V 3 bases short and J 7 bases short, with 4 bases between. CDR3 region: CASSFREQYF. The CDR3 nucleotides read TGTGCCAGCAGTTTCAGGGAGCAGTACTTC.

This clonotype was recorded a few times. CDR3 loop: CASSPGLDLYEQYF. In DNA form, the CDR3 reads TGCGCCAGCAGCCCGGGACTAGACTTATACGAGCAGTACTTC. The V and J genes are TRBV5-1 and TRBJ2-7; 8 bases fit TRBD2. Germline V gene data show CDR1 as SGHRS and CDR2 as YFSETQ. The CDR3 is 14 residues long. V lost 4 bases to trimming and J lost 4 bases; unmatched junction nucleotides: 7.

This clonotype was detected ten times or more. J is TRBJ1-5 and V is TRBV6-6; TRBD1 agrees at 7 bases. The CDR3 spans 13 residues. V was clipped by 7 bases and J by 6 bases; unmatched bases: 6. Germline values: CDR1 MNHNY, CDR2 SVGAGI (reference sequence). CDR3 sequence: CASTGTASQPQHF. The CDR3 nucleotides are TGTGCCAGCACTGGGACAGCATCTCAGCCCCAGCATTTT.

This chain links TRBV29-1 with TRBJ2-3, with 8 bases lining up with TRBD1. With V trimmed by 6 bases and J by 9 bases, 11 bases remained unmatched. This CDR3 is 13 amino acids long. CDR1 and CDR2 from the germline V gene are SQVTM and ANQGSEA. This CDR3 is CSVGRDRGTTQYF. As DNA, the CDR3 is TGCAGCGTCGGAAGAGACAGGGGAACCACGCAGTATTTT.

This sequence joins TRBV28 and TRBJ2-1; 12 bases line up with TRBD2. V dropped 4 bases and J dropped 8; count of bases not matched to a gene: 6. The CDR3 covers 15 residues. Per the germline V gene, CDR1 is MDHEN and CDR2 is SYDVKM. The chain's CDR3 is CASSSRTSGIYEQFF. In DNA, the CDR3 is TGTGCCAGCAGTTCCCGGACTAGCGGGATCTATGAGCAGTTCTTC.

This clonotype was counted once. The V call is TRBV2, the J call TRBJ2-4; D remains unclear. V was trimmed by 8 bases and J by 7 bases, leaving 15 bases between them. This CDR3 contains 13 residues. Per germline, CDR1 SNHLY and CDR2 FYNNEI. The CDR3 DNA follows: TGTGCCAGCGTTCGGGTTTCGGATAACATTCAGTACTTC. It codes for CASVRVSDNIQYF.

CDR3: CASSQTGTSNTIYF. The CDR3 DNA reads TGTGCCAGCAGCCAAACCGGGACTTCAAACACCATATATTTT. The chain uses TRBV3-1 and TRBJ1-3; TRBD1 is a possible D gene (5 bases). The CDR3 spans 14 residues. Per germline, CDR1 LGHDT and CDR2 YNNKEL (reference sequence). V lost 2 bases to trimming and J lost 6 bases, with 11 bases between them.

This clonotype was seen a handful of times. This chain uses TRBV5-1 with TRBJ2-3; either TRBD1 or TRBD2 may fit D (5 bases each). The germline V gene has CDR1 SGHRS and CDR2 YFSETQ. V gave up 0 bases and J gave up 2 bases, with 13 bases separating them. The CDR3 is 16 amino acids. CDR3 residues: CASSLELGVPTDTQYF. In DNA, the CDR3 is TGCGCCAGCAGCTTGGAACTGGGGGTCCCCACAGATACGCAGTATTTT.

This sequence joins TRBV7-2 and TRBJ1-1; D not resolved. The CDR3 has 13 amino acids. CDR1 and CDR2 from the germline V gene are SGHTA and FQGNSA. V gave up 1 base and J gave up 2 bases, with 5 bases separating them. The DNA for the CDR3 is TGTGCCAGCAGCTTAGTTGTTAACACTGAAGCTTTCTTT. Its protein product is CASSLVVNTEAFF.

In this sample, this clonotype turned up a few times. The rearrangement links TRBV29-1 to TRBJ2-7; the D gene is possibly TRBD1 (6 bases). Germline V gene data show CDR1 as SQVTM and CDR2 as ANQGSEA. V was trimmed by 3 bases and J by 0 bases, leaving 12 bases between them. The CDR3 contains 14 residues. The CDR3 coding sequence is TGCAGCGTTGAGTCACAGGGCAGCTCCTACGAGCAGTACTTC. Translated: CSVESQGSSYEQYF.

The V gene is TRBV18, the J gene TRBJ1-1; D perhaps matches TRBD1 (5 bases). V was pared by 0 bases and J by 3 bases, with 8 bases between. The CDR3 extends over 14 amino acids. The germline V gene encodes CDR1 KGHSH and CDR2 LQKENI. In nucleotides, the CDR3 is TGTGCCAGCTCACCACCAGGGGCGTACACTGAAGCTTTCTTT. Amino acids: CASSPPGAYTEAFF. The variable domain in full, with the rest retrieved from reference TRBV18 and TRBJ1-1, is NAGVMQNPRHLVRRRGQEARLRCSPMKGHSHVYWYRQLPEEGLKFMVYLQKENIIDESGMPKERFSAEFPKEGPSILRIQQVVRGDSAAYFCASSPPGAYTEAFFGQGTRLTVV.

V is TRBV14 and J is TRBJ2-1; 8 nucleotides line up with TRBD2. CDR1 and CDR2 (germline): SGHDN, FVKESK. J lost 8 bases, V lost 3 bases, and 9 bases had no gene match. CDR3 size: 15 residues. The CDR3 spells CASSQGRAGVDEQFF. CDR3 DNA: TGTGCCAGCAGCCAGGGACGAGCGGGAGTCGATGAGCAGTTCTTC.

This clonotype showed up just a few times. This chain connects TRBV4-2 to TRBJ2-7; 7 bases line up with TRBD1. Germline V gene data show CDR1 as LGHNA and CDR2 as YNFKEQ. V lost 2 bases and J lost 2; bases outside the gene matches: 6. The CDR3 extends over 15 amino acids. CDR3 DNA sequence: TGTGCCAGCAGCCAACGACAGGGATCCCCCTACGAGCAGTACTTC. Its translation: CASSQRQGSPYEQYF.

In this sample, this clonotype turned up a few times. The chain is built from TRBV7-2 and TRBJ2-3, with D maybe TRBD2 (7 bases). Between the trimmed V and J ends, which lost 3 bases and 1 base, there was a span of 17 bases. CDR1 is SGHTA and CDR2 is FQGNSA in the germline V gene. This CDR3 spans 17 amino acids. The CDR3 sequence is CASSFSRGREGTDTQYF. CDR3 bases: TGTGCCAGCAGCTTTTCGAGGGGGAGGGAAGGCACAGATACGCAGTATTTT. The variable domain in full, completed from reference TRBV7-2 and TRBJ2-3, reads GAGVSQSPSNKVTEKGKDVELRCDPISGHTALYWYRQSLGQGLEFLIYFQGNSAPDKSGLPSDRFSAERTGGSVSTLTIQRTQQEDSAVYLCASSFSRGREGTDTQYFGPGTRLTVL.

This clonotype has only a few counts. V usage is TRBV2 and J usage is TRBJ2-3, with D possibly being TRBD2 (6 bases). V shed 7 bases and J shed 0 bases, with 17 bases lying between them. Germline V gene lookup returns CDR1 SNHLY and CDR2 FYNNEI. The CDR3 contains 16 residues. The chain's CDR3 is CASIKSGGVSTDTQYF. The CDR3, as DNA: TGTGCCAGCATAAAATCAGGCGGGGTGAGCACAGATACGCAGTATTTT.

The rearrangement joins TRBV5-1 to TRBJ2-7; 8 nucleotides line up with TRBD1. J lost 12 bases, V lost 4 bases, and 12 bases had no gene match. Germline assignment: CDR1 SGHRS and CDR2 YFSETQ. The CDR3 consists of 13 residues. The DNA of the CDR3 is TGCGCCAGCAGCCCGGGGGATCAGGGGGCCGCGTACTTC. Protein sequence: CASSPGDQGAAYF.

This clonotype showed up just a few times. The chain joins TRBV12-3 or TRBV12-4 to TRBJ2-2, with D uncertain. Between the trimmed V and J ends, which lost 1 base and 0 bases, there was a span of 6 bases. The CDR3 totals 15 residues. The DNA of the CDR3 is TGTGCCAGCAGTTTAGGGATCACGAACACCGGGGAGCTGTTTTTT. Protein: CASSLGITNTGELFF.

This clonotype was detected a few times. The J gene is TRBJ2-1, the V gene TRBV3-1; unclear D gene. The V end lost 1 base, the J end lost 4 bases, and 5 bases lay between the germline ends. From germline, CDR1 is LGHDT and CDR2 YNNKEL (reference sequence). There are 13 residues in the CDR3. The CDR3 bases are TGTGCCAGCAGCCAAGGAATTTACAATGAGCAGTTCTTC. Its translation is CASSQGIYNEQFF.

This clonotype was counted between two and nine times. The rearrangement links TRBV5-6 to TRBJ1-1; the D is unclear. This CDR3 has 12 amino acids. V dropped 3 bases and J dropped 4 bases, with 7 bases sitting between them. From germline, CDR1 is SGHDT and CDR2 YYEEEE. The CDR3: CASSSLITEAFF. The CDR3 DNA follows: TGTGCCAGCAGCTCCTTAATCACTGAAGCTTTCTTT. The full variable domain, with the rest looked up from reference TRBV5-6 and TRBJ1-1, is DAGVTQSPTHLIKTRGQQVTLRCSPKSGHDTVSWYQQALGQGPQFIFQYYEEEERQRGNFPDRFSGHQFPNYSSELNVNALLLGDSALYLCASSSLITEAFFGQGTRLTVV.

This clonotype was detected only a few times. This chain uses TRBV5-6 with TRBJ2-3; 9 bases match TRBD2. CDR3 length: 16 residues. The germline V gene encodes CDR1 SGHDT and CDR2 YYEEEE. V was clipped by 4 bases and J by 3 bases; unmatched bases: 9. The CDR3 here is CASSMVGGRATDTQYF. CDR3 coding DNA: TGTGCCAGCAGCATGGTCGGCGGGAGGGCAACAGATACGCAGTATTTT.

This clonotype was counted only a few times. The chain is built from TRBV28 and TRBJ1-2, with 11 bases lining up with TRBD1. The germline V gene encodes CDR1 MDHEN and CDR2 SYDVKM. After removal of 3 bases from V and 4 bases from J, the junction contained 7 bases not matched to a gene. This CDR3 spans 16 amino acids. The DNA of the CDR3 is TGTGCCAGCAGTTTGGGGACAGGGGGTAATAGCTATGGCTACACCTTC. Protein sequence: CASSLGTGGNSYGYTF.

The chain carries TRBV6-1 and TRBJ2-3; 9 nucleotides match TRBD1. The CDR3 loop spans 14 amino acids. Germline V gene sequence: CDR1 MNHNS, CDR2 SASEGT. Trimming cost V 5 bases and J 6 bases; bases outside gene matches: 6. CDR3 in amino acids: CASSKQGALDTQYF. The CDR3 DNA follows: TGTGCCAGCAGTAAACAGGGGGCGCTTGATACGCAGTATTTT.

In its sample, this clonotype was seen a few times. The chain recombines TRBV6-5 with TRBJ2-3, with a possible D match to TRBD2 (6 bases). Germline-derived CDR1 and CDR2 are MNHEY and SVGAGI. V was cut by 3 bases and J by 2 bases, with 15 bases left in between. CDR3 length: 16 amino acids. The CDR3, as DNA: TGTGCCAGCAGTTATATAGGGACTTCGGTCACAGATACGCAGTATTTT. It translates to CASSYIGTSVTDTQYF.

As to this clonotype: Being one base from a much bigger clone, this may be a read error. CDR3: CSVDGTDTQYF. DNA for the CDR3: TGCAGCGTTGACGGCACAGATACGCAGTATTTT. J is TRBJ2-3 and V is TRBV29-1; no firm D call. CDR1 is SQVTM and CDR2 is ANQGSEA in the germline V gene. Trimming cost V 3 bases and J 1 base, with 2 bases left between them. The CDR3 totals 11 residues.